This is a list of T cell receptor beta chains from one sample in a study of blood T cell repertoires in COVID-19. Measured with immunoSEQ multiplex PCR; TCRdb has only the in-frame clones, and not every one. The sample has roughly 100,000 clones, about 86% seen once. The material sequenced was peripheral blood. The source is an elderly woman with active or convalescent COVID-19. Both conserved end residues are part of each CDR3.

>TRBV7-9|15
CASSRTGDSLEKLFF
>TRBV5-4|15
CASSADRGGDEKLFF
>TRBV27|16
CASSRSPDWSYNEQFF
>TRBV6-2/TRBV6-3|15
CASSFPGQKGNTIYF
>TRBV28|14
CASSLLRSREKLFF
>TRBV18|15
CASSPTSGSPYEQYF
>TRBV10-3|10
CAIGGKTQYF
>TRBV7-2|14
CASSPQAEGGEQFF
>TRBV4-2|16
CASSQELFSVPGTQYF
>TRBV28|15
CASSRGGAGRTEAFF
>TRBV7-3|14
CASSLGGGYNEQFF
>TRBV28|16
CASSLFHLGQGRGQYF
>TRBV2|13
CASTIRGNQPQHF
>TRBV18|15
CASSPPGQGINEQFF
>TRBV20-1|11
CSAITSGEQFF
>TRBV19|20
CASSLIGASGRISSYNEQFF
>TRBV6-5|14
CASSLYRGNYGYTF
>TRBV6-5|16
CASSYSNWDMNTEAFF
>TRBV10-3|13
CAINSGGAVGYTF
>TRBV28|14
CASSPGHDLYGYTF
>TRBV5-1|17
CASSLVVGQGEDTEAFF
>TRBV2|13
CASRRGTNTEAFF
>TRBV10-2|13
CASSPTAGERAFF
>TRBV6-2/TRBV6-3|12
CASSYTRGEQYF
>TRBV15|15
CATSRGTGLEYEQYF
>TRBV28|18
CASSPIRDRVNPYNEQFF
>TRBV14|19
CASSPQSQGTGIKSSPLHF
>TRBV7-2|14
CASILGQGNSPLHF
>TRBV19|15
CASSIRAGARGEQYF
>TRBV12-3/TRBV12-4|13
CASSPGNKETQYF
>TRBV5-1|11
CASSREETQYF
>TRBV20-1|14
CSASSGHTAGIQYF
>TRBV6-2/TRBV6-3|16
CASSSPTVLAKNIQYF
>TRBV11-2|15
CASSFTGARTGEQYF
>TRBV7-9|14
CASSLTGSLEPQHF
>TRBV5-4|14
CASSSRDRYTEAFF
>TRBV7-3|14
CASSKGQGGSPLHF
>TRBV28|14
CASSGNTLVAEAFF
>TRBV29-1|13
CSVVTGSTYEQYF
>TRBV11-2|15
CASSLARSRTDPQFF
>TRBV27|13
CASRRSYNSPLHF
>TRBV6-5|15
CASRATGIQTGELFF
>TRBV5-1|16
CASSPPEGATNEKLFF
>TRBV18|16
CASSPSRQGNGSPLHF
>TRBV2|14
CASSDRATNEKLFF
>TRBV3-1/TRBV3-2|15
CASSHPPGGTTEAFF
>TRBV9|15
CASSVAGRVGETQYF
>TRBV13|15
CASSTGDRGVNTIYF
>TRBV10-3|16
CAIREDRGIANTEAFF
>TRBV5-4|17
CASSQGLAGAYPDTQYF
>TRBV27|15
CASSLYGRASTEAFF
>TRBV28|14
CASSFGINSLEQYF
>TRBV5-1|15
CASSPNTGGGETQYF